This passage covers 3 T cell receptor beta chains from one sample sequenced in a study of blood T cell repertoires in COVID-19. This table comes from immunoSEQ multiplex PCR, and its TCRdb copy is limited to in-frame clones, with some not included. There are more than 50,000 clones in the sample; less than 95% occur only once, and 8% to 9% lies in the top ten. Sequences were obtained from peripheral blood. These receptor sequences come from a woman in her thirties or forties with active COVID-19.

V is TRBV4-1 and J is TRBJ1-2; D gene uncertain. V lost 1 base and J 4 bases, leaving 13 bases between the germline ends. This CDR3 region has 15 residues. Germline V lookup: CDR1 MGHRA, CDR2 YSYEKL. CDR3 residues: CASSQVSPQAYGYTF. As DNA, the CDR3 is TGCGCCAGCAGCCAAGTTTCACCCCAAGCCTATGGCTACACCTTC.

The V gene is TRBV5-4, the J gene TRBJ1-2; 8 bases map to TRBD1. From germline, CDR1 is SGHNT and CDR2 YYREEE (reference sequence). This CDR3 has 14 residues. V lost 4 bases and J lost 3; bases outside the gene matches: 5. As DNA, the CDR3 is TGTGCCAGCAGCAGAGGACAGGGTGACTATGGCTACACCTTC. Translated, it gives CASSRGQGDYGYTF.

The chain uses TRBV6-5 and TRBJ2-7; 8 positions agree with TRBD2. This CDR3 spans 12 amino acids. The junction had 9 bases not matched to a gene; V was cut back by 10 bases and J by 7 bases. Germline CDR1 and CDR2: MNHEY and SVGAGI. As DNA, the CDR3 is TGTGCCACCGGGGGGGACGTGGGGGAGCAGTACTTC. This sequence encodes CATGGDVGEQYF.